These 21 T cell receptor beta chains came from one sample sequenced in a study of shared clonotypes between healthy human individuals (dated by TCRdb to 2020 to 2021). Receptor libraries were prepared by the immunoSEQ multiplex PCR assay. TCRdb re-hosts the immuneACCESS table, in-frame sequences only. Its copies lack some clones; in the studies checked, an unresolved V gene accounts for under half of them, and the cause for the rest is not known. The sample includes more than 2,000,000 clones, with 90% to 95% observed a single time. Around 0.15% of the sample goes to the ten largest clones. Sequenced sample: naive CD4+ T cells sorted from blood. According to the study, the label for this sample's cell subset or site signals: CD45RA+ positively selected. These receptors came from a man in his late teens or twenties in good health.

The V gene is TRBV7-2, the J gene TRBJ2-2, with TRBD1 matching 7 bases. Germline trimming cut 1 base from V and 3 bases from J; bases unmatched to any gene: 2. There are 15 residues in the CDR3. Germline V gene data show CDR1 as SGHTA and CDR2 as FQGNSA. Written as DNA, the CDR3 is TGTGCCAGCAGCTTAGGGCAGGGGGACACCGGGGAGCTGTTTTTT. Protein product: CASSLGQGDTGELFF.

J is TRBJ1-1 and V is TRBV9; D is ambiguous. CDR3 length: 13 amino acids. Trimming stripped 7 bases from V and 1 base from J, with 11 bases between. From germline, CDR1 is SGDLS and CDR2 YYNGEE. DNA of the CDR3: TGTGCCAGCTCCCTTGCAGGGAACACTGAAGCTTTCTTT. Amino acids: CASSLAGNTEAFF.

This chain links TRBV30 with TRBJ2-6, with D uncertain. The CDR3 is 16 amino acids. V lost 0 bases to trimming and J lost 4 bases, with 13 bases between them. Germline V gene data show CDR1 as GTSNPN and CDR2 as SVGIG (reference sequence). In nucleotides, the CDR3 is TGTGCCTGGAGTGTCGCTGGGAAGCCCGGGGCCAACGTCCTGACTTTC. Protein sequence: CAWSVAGKPGANVLTF. The variable domain in full, completed from reference TRBV30 and TRBJ2-6, reads SQTIHQWPATLVQPVGSPLSLECTVEGTSNPNLYWYRQAAGRGLQLLFYSVGIGQISSEVPQNLSASRPQDRQFILSSKKLLLSDSGFYLCAWSVAGKPGANVLTFGAGSRLTVL.

The gene calls are TRBV5-1 and TRBJ2-7, with D tentatively TRBD2 (5 bases). The CDR3 runs 13 residues. Trimming removed 5 bases from V and 0 bases from J, with 9 bases in between. Germline-derived CDR1 and CDR2 are SGHRS and YFSETQ. As DNA, the CDR3 is TGCGCCAGCAGGCCGGGGAGCTCCTACGAGCAGTACTTC. Protein sequence: CASRPGSSYEQYF.

This chain connects TRBV5-5 to TRBJ1-3; D is uncertain. The V gene's germline CDR1 is SGHKS and CDR2 YYEKEE (reference sequence). V dropped 2 bases and J dropped 1 base, with 7 bases sitting between them. This CDR3 has 14 amino acids. The CDR3 here is CASSFQDSGNTIYF. The CDR3 region has the DNA TGTGCCAGCAGCTTCCAGGATTCTGGAAACACCATATATTTT. Using reference TRBV5-5 and TRBJ1-3 for the parts outside the CDR3, the full variable domain is DAGVTQSPTHLIKTRGQQVTLRCSPISGHKSVSWYQQVLGQGPQFIFQYYEKEERGRGNFPDRFSARQFPNYSSELNVNALLLGDSALYLCASSFQDSGNTIYFGEGSWLTVV.

This sequence joins TRBV7-2 and TRBJ2-1, with 9 bases fitting TRBD2. Trimming took 1 base from V and 7 from J; bases not matched to a gene: 5. The germline gives CDR1 SGHTA, CDR2 FQGNSA. This CDR3 spans 15 amino acids. The DNA of the CDR3 is TGTGCCAGCAGCTTAGTTAGCGGGAGTCGAAATGAGCAGTTCTTC. Protein: CASSLVSGSRNEQFF.

The V call is TRBV5-1, the J call TRBJ1-1; 9 bases match TRBD1. CDR3 length: 14 amino acids. Germline V gives CDR1 SGHRS, CDR2 YFSETQ. V gave up 6 bases and J gave up 1 base; unmatched junction bases: 4. CDR3 sequence: CASTTGGWNTEAFF. The CDR3 nucleotides are TGCGCCAGCACTACAGGGGGCTGGAACACTGAAGCTTTCTTT.

V usage is TRBV5-1 and J usage is TRBJ2-7; 10 nucleotides line up with TRBD2. The CDR3 is 15 amino acids. CDR1 and CDR2 from the germline V gene are SGHRS and YFSETQ. Unmatched junction bases numbered 10, after V lost 4 bases and J lost 6 bases. The CDR3 loop reads CASSILLAGSGEQYF. CDR3 in DNA: TGCGCCAGCAGCATATTACTAGCGGGATCAGGCGAGCAGTACTTC.

The CDR3 is CASSTGGPNEKLFF. The DNA of the CDR3 is TGTGCCAGCTCCACAGGGGGCCCTAATGAAAAACTGTTTTTT. The J gene is TRBJ1-4, the V gene TRBV18; 9 positions agree with TRBD1. This CDR3 has 14 residues. V shed 6 bases, J shed 3 bases, and the junction held 2 bases outside the gene matches. From germline, CDR1 is KGHSH and CDR2 LQKENI.

The chain is built from TRBV21-1 and TRBJ2-7; TRBD2, as called in the table, went unchecked against the DNA. TRBV21-1 is termed a pseudogene. This CDR3 spans 14 amino acids. CDR3 residues: CASSKPLFNYEQYF. The CDR3 nucleotides are TGTGCCAGCAGCAAACCCCTCTTTAACTACGAGCAGTACTTC.

The chain recombines TRBV7-9 with TRBJ1-4; D perhaps matches TRBD1 (5 bases). The CDR3 is made up of 16 amino acids. The germline gives CDR1 SEHNR, CDR2 FQNEAQ (reference sequence). Trimming pared 0 bases from V and 8 bases from J, leaving 16 bases between. The CDR3 region is CASSLALGAIREKLFF. Here the CDR3 DNA reads TGTGCCAGCAGCTTAGCCCTAGGGGCGATAAGGGAAAAACTGTTTTTT.

The rearrangement joins TRBV15 to TRBJ2-3, with D perhaps TRBD2 (7 bases). The CDR3 is 18 residues long. Germline V gene lookup returns CDR1 LNHNV and CDR2 YYDKDF (reference sequence). V was trimmed by 4 bases and J by 0 bases, leaving 20 bases between them. The CDR3 DNA is TGTGCCACCAGCAAGAGCAGGGCAGGGAGGGGGAGCACAGATACGCAGTATTTT. Amino acids: CATSKSRAGRGSTDTQYF.

The chain employs TRBV7-9 and TRBJ2-1; 10 bases line up with TRBD2. The CDR3 is 15 amino acids. The trim removed 1 base at V and 5 bases at J, leaving 2 bases unmatched. Germline V lookup: CDR1 SEHNR, CDR2 FQNEAQ (reference sequence). CDR3: CASSLGTSGDNEQFF. The CDR3, as DNA: TGTGCCAGCAGCTTAGGGACTAGCGGAGACAATGAGCAGTTCTTC.

This chain links TRBV6-6 with TRBJ2-1, with D perhaps TRBD1 (5 bases). Trimming pared 6 bases from V and 5 bases from J, leaving 14 bases between. CDR1 is MNHNY, CDR2 SVGAGI, per germline (reference sequence). The CDR3 runs to 14 residues. CDR3 nucleotide sequence: TGTGCCAGCAGCCCACCCCGACAGAACAATGAGCAGTTCTTC. Translating it yields CASSPPRQNNEQFF.

This sequence joins TRBV19 and TRBJ2-3; 7 bases map to TRBD1. Germline V gives CDR1 LNHDA, CDR2 SQIVND (reference sequence). With V trimmed by 8 bases and J by 2 bases, 4 bases remained unmatched. There are 13 residues in the CDR3. For the CDR3, the DNA is TGTGCCAGTCGGGACAGCCCCACAGATACGCAGTATTTT. Translation: CASRDSPTDTQYF.

Here the CDR3 DNA reads TGTGCCAGCAGCGCCAGGCCTAGCTATGGCTACACCTTC. Residues: CASSARPSYGYTF. The chain uses TRBV11-2 and TRBJ1-2; D remains ambiguous. V was pared by 5 bases and J by 4 bases, with 11 bases between. The CDR3 is 13 residues long. In germline, CDR1 is SGHAT, CDR2 FQNNGV.

The chain recombines TRBV10-1 with TRBJ2-3; D possibly corresponds to TRBD1 (5 bases). The germline CDR1 and CDR2 sequences are WNHNN and SYGVQD (reference sequence). Trimming took off 5 bases at V and 7 bases at J, with 13 bases between the two ends. This CDR3 has 13 residues. The CDR3 coding sequence is TGCGCCAGCAGTACAGGTCTGAAAAATACGCAGTATTTT. It translates to CASSTGLKNTQYF.

The chain combines TRBV5-1 with TRBJ2-7, with TRBD2 matching over 7 bases. The CDR3 is 15 amino acids. V was clipped by 2 bases and J by 5 bases; unmatched bases: 10. Germline lookup yields CDR1 SGHRS and CDR2 YFSETQ. The CDR3 region has the DNA TGCGCCAGCAGCTTTCCGGGACTACCCCCCAACGAGCAGTACTTC. Amino acids: CASSFPGLPPNEQYF.

The rearrangement joins TRBV5-1 to TRBJ2-1; the match to TRBD2 covers 10 bases. This CDR3 comprises 20 residues. The V gene's germline CDR1 is SGHRS and CDR2 YFSETQ. With V trimmed by 0 bases and J by 1 base, 13 bases remained unmatched. The CDR3 here is CASSLAPLTSGLSSYNEQFF. DNA for the CDR3: TGCGCCAGCAGCTTGGCCCCCCTGACTAGCGGGTTATCTTCCTACAATGAGCAGTTCTTC.

Turning to this clone: The sample has other DNA sequences that encode this CDR3 too. The chain has TRBV27 and TRBJ1-5; 9 positions match TRBD1. The V and J ends lost 6 bases and 1 base, in that order; junction bases with no gene match: 4. Per germline, CDR1 MNHEY and CDR2 SMNVEV (reference sequence). The CDR3 contains 15 residues. As DNA, the CDR3 is TGTGCCAGCAGAGCCGGGACAGGGAGCAATCAGCCCCAGCATTTT. It yields the protein CASRAGTGSNQPQHF.

The rearrangement links TRBV10-3 to TRBJ2-5; 7 bases are a match to TRBD2. The DNA end is a closer match to TRBJ2-7, so the J assignment may be wrong. Germline V CDR1 and CDR2: ENHRY, SYGVKD. CDR3 length: 16 residues. CDR3 sequence reads: CAISDYPGLSSYEQYF. DNA of the CDR3: TGTGCCATCAGTGATTACCCGGGACTATCCTCCTACGAGCAGTACTTC.